This T cell receptor beta chain was sequenced during a study of T-cell memory formation after mild COVID-19. Whole-study results and caveats: Clones which contracted sat mainly in CM and EM if CD4+, and in EMRA if CD8+.

This clonotype was detected a few times. The antigen is undetermined. MiXCR, run by TCRdb on the 5' RACE reads, gives a single entry per CDR3 protein. The sample has roughly 610,000 distinct CDR3 sequences; roughly a sixth are singletons. Material: PBMCs or a T cell subset sorted from them (not recorded which). The receptor was derived from an adult woman who had mild COVID-19 (a few samples of this study predate the infection). Cell type and time point are not known.

The CDR3 here is CSAWDRGNQPQHF. DNA for the CDR3: TGCAGTGCTTGGGACAGAGGCAATCAGCCCCAGCATTTT. The V and J genes are TRBV20-1 and TRBJ1-5, with TRBD1 matching over 7 bases. The germline CDR1 and CDR2 sequences are DFQATT and SNEGSKA (reference sequence). Germline trimming cut 5 bases from V and 2 bases from J; bases unmatched to any gene: 3. CDR3 length: 13 residues.